Listed here are 32 T cell receptor beta chains from one sample, sequenced in a study of cytomegalovirus exposure and HLA in healthy donors (dated by TCRdb to 2016 to 2017). The library relied on the immunoSEQ multiplex PCR assay. A mixture of 60 forward primers for TCR Vbeta segments and 13 reverse primers for TCR Jbeta segments was used in the multiplex PCR. Drawn from immuneACCESS, this table holds only the in-frame rearrangements with V and J called that TCRdb kept. Clones are partly lost; checked studies trace under half to an unresolved V gene and leave the rest unexplained. The sample table records more than 90,000 clones; about two thirds of these occur just once. The ten most abundant clones make up 8.5% to 9.5% of the sample. Sequencing was performed on PBMCs. These receptors all stem from a young man in good health and CMV-seropositive.

This clone appeared a few times. The chain couples TRBV19 to TRBJ2-1; 11 bases are shared with TRBD2. The germline CDR1 and CDR2 sequences are LNHDA and SQIVND (reference sequence). V lost 1 base to trimming and J lost 3 bases; unmatched junction nucleotides: 5. This CDR3 comprises 17 residues. DNA of the CDR3: TGTGCCAGTAGTATAGTCCCGGGACTAGCGGTCTACAATGAGCAGTTCTTC. It specifies CASSIVPGLAVYNEQFF.

The genes are TRBV30 and TRBJ2-3; 7 bases line up with TRBD1. Germline V lookup: CDR1 GTSNPN, CDR2 SVGIG (reference sequence). The ends lost 2 bases at V and 4 bases at J; junction bases unmatched: 6. The CDR3 extends over 14 amino acids. The DNA of the CDR3 is TGTGCCTGGAGTAAGGGGGCGGGCTCAGATACGCAGTATTTT. This sequence encodes CAWSKGAGSDTQYF.

The V and J genes are TRBV6-4 and TRBJ2-7; TRBD1 matches at 7 bases. V was pared by 5 bases and J by 7 bases, with 8 bases of the junction left unmatched. CDR3 length: 13 amino acids. Germline loops: CDR1 MRHNA, CDR2 SNTAGT. Written as DNA, the CDR3 is TGTGCCAGCAGTCCCCAGGGGGTCGGGGAGCAGTACTTC. Amino acids: CASSPQGVGEQYF.

The chain is built from TRBV5-1 and TRBJ2-1, with D unclear. This CDR3 is 12 amino acids long. With 3 bases removed from V and 5 bases from J, the gap between germline ends came to 6 bases. Germline V gene sequence: CDR1 SGHRS, CDR2 YFSETQ. The CDR3 DNA sequence: TGCGCCAGCAGCTCCTACGACAATGAGCAGTTCTTC. Its translation is CASSSYDNEQFF.

This chain joins TRBV6-5 and TRBJ1-1, with D possibly TRBD1 on 6 matching bases. Trimming stripped 3 bases from V and 1 base from J, with 12 bases between. Germline lookup yields CDR1 MNHEY and CDR2 SVGAGI. CDR3 length: 15 amino acids. For the CDR3, the DNA is TGTGCCAGCAGTTATGGGGGGGGCGGGAACACTGAAGCTTTCTTT. Translation: CASSYGGGGNTEAFF.

This clone was recorded once. V and J are TRBV4-1 and TRBJ1-2; TRBD1 matches at 8 bases. The V gene end was trimmed by 3 bases and the J gene end by 3 bases; junction bases not matched to a gene: 3. The CDR3 runs to 14 residues. CDR1 and CDR2 (germline): MGHRA, YSYEKL. CDR3 DNA sequence: TGCGCCAGCAGCCAGACGACAGGGGACTATGGCTACACCTTC. Its protein product is CASSQTTGDYGYTF.

This clone was counted a few times. The chain has TRBV5-1 and TRBJ2-7, with 9 bases fitting TRBD2. The trim removed 0 bases at V and 7 bases at J, leaving 8 bases unmatched. This CDR3 is 15 amino acids long. The germline CDR1 and CDR2 sequences are SGHRS and YFSETQ. Here the CDR3 DNA reads TGCGCCAGCAGCTTGGGTTTAGCGGGAGTAGGGGAGCAGTACGTC. It is translated as CASSLGLAGVGEQYV.

The chain has TRBV5-8 and TRBJ1-5; TRBD1 is a possible D gene (5 bases). Germline V lookup: CDR1 SGHTS, CDR2 YDEGEE. V was cut by 4 bases and J by 5 bases, with 22 bases left in between. This CDR3 is built from 17 residues. The CDR3 nucleotides are TGTGCCAGCAGCACCGCCTTTACGGGGGATGGGGATCAGCCCCAGCATTTT. Translation: CASSTAFTGDGDQPQHF.

CDR3: CASSRASPLGREDEQYV. The CDR3 DNA sequence: TGCGCCAGCAGCCGCGCATCACCCCTGGGGAGGGAGGACGAGCAGTACGTC. The V and J genes are TRBV4-1 and TRBJ2-7, with TRBD2 matching over 7 bases. Germline V lookup: CDR1 MGHRA, CDR2 YSYEKL. J was trimmed by 5 bases and V by 4 bases; bases with no gene match: 17. This CDR3 has 17 residues.

This clone was seen only a few times. The chain joins TRBV11-2 to TRBJ2-6, with D unclear. This CDR3 is 16 amino acids long. The germline gives CDR1 SGHAT, CDR2 FQNNGV. The germline V and J ends were trimmed by 3 bases and 2 bases, with 11 bases remaining between them. The CDR3 here is CASSFTGSTGANVLTF. The CDR3 nucleotides are TGTGCCAGCAGCTTTACGGGTTCTACTGGGGCCAACGTCCTGACTTTC.

This chain links TRBV6-5 with TRBJ2-7, with 8 bases fitting TRBD1. The CDR3 has 13 amino acids. The germline CDR1 and CDR2 sequences are MNHEY and SVGAGI. The trim removed 6 bases at V and 2 bases at J, leaving 3 bases unmatched. The CDR3 bases are TGTGCCAGCAGGCTACAGGGGGCCTACGAGCAGTACGTC. Translated: CASRLQGAYEQYV.

This clone was detected only a few times. This chain uses TRBV4-1 with TRBJ1-2; D not resolved. Germline loops: CDR1 MGHRA, CDR2 YSYEKL. This CDR3 spans 12 amino acids. Trimming stripped 5 bases from V and 7 bases from J, with 11 bases between. CDR3 loop: CASSSGGPGYTF. The CDR3 DNA reads as TGCGCCAGCAGCAGCGGCGGGCCTGGCTACACCTTC.

V usage is TRBV4-1 and J usage is TRBJ2-7, with D perhaps matching TRBD1 (6 bases). The CDR3 length is 14 residues. Germline V lookup: CDR1 MGHRA, CDR2 YSYEKL. V was shortened by 1 base and J by 6 bases, with 13 bases between the two germline ends. This CDR3 is CASSQGAGASEQYF. CDR3 nucleotides: TGCGCCAGCAGCCAAGGGGCAGGGGCGTCCGAGCAGTACTTC.

The rearrangement joins TRBV7-1 to TRBJ2-3; 14 bases are shared with TRBD2. TRBV7-1 is classed as an ORF, of uncertain function. This CDR3 is 24 amino acids long. The V gene end was trimmed by 3 bases and the J gene end by 7 bases; junction bases not matched to a gene: 30. CDR3 amino acids: CASSSPPPTGLAGDERFVLNTQYF. CDR3 in DNA: TGTGCCAGCAGCTCTCCCCCACCCACGGGACTAGCGGGAGACGAGAGATTCGTGTTGAATACGCAGTATTTT.

This clone was seen just once. CDR3 protein: CASSPFYEGFQPQHF. In DNA form, the CDR3 reads TGTGCCAGCTCACCATTTTACGAGGGTTTCCAGCCCCAGCATTTT. The chain recombines TRBV18 with TRBJ1-5; no definite D call. Germline values: CDR1 KGHSH, CDR2 LQKENI. V was clipped by 2 bases and J by 7 bases, with 15 bases between them. The CDR3 has 15 amino acids.

The chain couples TRBV7-3 to TRBJ1-2; 7 nucleotides line up with TRBD1. Trimming at V came to 4 bases and at J to 6 bases, leaving 8 bases not matched to a gene. Germline loops: CDR1 SGHTA, CDR2 FQGTGA. This CDR3 has 14 amino acids. CDR3 amino acids: CASSSPGGLDGYTF. CDR3 DNA sequence: TGTGCCAGCAGCTCCCCAGGGGGATTGGATGGCTACACCTTC.

This chain links TRBV4-3 with TRBJ1-2, with D possibly matching TRBD1 (5 bases). The ends were cut back, 0 bases at V and 4 bases at J, with 18 bases in the middle. Germline V gene data show CDR1 as LGHNA and CDR2 as YSLEER. This CDR3 has 17 amino acids. The CDR3, as DNA: TGCGCCAGCAGCCAAGAATTGGGGGGGTATTCTAGCTATGGCTACACCTTC. Translation: CASSQELGGYSSYGYTF.

Worth noting for this clone: The sample contains more than one DNA sequence encoding this CDR3. The chain recombines TRBV2 with TRBJ1-6; D gene uncertain. CDR3 length: 13 amino acids. Germline assignment: CDR1 SNHLY and CDR2 FYNNEI. V lost 7 bases to trimming and J lost 3 bases, with 7 bases between them. CDR3 bases: TGTGCCAGCACCCGGGACTATAATTCACCCCTCCACTTT. This codes for CASTRDYNSPLHF.

In DNA, the CDR3 is TGCGCCAGCAGGAGCGGGGGACGTAGCTACGAGCAGTACGTC. Protein sequence: CASRSGGRSYEQYV. The chain has TRBV10-2 and TRBJ2-7, with 8 bases matching TRBD2. The V segment lost 6 bases and the J segment 3 bases; nucleotides outside the gene matches: 7. The CDR3 is 14 residues long. CDR1 is WSHSY and CDR2 is SAAADI in the germline V gene.

The chain recombines TRBV5-4 with TRBJ2-3; 12 nucleotides line up with TRBD2. CDR3 length: 18 residues. Germline V CDR1 and CDR2: SGHNT, YYREEE (reference sequence). The ends lost 3 bases at V and 4 bases at J; junction bases unmatched: 12. DNA for the CDR3: TGTGCCAGCAGCTCCTCCCCGACTAGCGGGAGCGGATCAGATACGCAGTATTTT. Amino acid sequence: CASSSSPTSGSGSDTQYF.

In this sample, this clone turned up a few times. The chain combines TRBV6-6 with TRBJ2-5, with 10 bases fitting TRBD1. The length of the CDR3 is 15 residues. Germline V gene sequence: CDR1 MNHNY, CDR2 SVGAGI (reference sequence). V dropped 6 bases and J dropped 0; count of bases not matched to a gene: 4. The DNA of the CDR3 is TGTGCCAGCAGATCCGGGACAGGGGACCAAGAGACCCAGTACTTC. The encoded protein is CASRSGTGDQETQYF.

The table lists this clone with a count of one. V gene TRBV27 combines with J gene TRBJ1-5; TRBD1 might be the D (6 bases). V was trimmed by 2 bases and J by 1 base, leaving 18 bases between them. The CDR3 has 18 residues. From germline, CDR1 is MNHEY and CDR2 SMNVEV (reference sequence). For the CDR3, the DNA is TGTGCCAGCAGTTTACAGGGGCCGGGAGGATTAAGCAATCAGCCCCAGCATTTT. Translated: CASSLQGPGGLSNQPQHF.

This clone was seen more than once but under ten times. The rearrangement joins TRBV9 to TRBJ2-3, with 8 bases matching TRBD2. This CDR3 region has 16 residues. Germline V lookup: CDR1 SGDLS, CDR2 YYNGEE. Trimming took 5 bases from V and 2 from J; bases not matched to a gene: 10. The CDR3 coding sequence is TGTGCCAGCAGACCCCGGGGTAGCGGGGACACAGATACGCAGTATTTT. Protein sequence: CASRPRGSGDTDTQYF. The full variable domain, its missing parts supplied by reference TRBV9 and TRBJ2-3, is DSGVTQTPKHLITATGQRVTLRCSPRSGDLSVYWYQQSLDQGLQFLIQYYNGEERAKGNILERFSAQQFPDLHSELNLSSLELGDSALYFCASRPRGSGDTDTQYFGPGTRLTVL.

This chain connects TRBV30 to TRBJ2-7; 10 bases are a match to TRBD1. Germline trimming cut 3 bases from V and 3 bases from J; bases unmatched to any gene: 2. CDR3 length: 13 residues. Germline assignment: CDR1 GTSNPN and CDR2 SVGIG (reference sequence). The CDR3 nucleotides read TGTGCCTGGAGGGGGACAGGGGTCTACGAGCAGTACTTC. Encoded protein: CAWRGTGVYEQYF.

The chain recombines TRBV27 with TRBJ2-1; a possible D gene is TRBD2 (6 bases). With 6 bases removed from V and 7 bases from J, the gap between germline ends came to 10 bases. The CDR3 covers 12 residues. Per germline, CDR1 MNHEY and CDR2 SMNVEV (reference sequence). This chain's CDR3 is CASSWGVNEQFF. The CDR3 DNA sequence: TGTGCCAGCAGCTGGGGGGTTAATGAGCAGTTCTTC.

This clone was observed a single time. V and J are TRBV30 and TRBJ1-1; unclear D gene. V was pared by 4 bases and J by 4 bases, with 10 bases between. There are 12 residues in the CDR3. Germline values: CDR1 GTSNPN, CDR2 SVGIG (reference sequence). Written as DNA, the CDR3 is TGTGCCTGGAACCCCGTGAGCACTGAAGCTTTCTTT. Its protein is CAWNPVSTEAFF.

The chain employs TRBV15 and TRBJ2-6; D is ambiguous. This CDR3 has 16 amino acids. CDR1 LNHNV and CDR2 YYDKDF come from the germline V gene (reference sequence). The ends were cut back, 0 bases at V and 2 bases at J, with 8 bases in the middle. The DNA of the CDR3 is TGTGCCACCAGCAGAGATCTAGTGACTGGGGCCAACGTCCTGACTTTC. Amino acids: CATSRDLVTGANVLTF.

The chain carries TRBV5-1 and TRBJ1-6; 7 bases are a match to TRBD1. Germline V gene data show CDR1 as SGHRS and CDR2 as YFSETQ. The CDR3 contains 15 residues. With 1 base clipped from V and 10 bases from J, the junction kept 8 bases outside the gene matches. DNA for the CDR3: TGCGCCAGCAGCTTGCCCGACAGGGAAGGCTCACCCCTCCACTTT. Its translation: CASSLPDREGSPLHF. Looking up the rest from reference TRBV5-1 and TRBJ1-6 gives the full variable domain: KAGVTQTPRYLIKTRGQQVTLSCSPISGHRSVSWYQQTPGQGLQFLFEYFSETQRNKGNFPGRFSGRQFSNSRSEMNVSTLELGDSALYLCASSLPDREGSPLHFGNGTRLTVT.

Only one count was recorded for this clone. CDR3 protein: CASGLVLEGGINQPQHF. CDR3 in DNA: TGTGCTAGTGGTTTGGTACTAGAAGGCGGAATAAATCAGCCCCAGCATTTT. The V gene is TRBV12-5, the J gene TRBJ1-5; D not resolved. V was clipped by 0 bases and J by 4 bases, with 16 bases between them. The CDR3 is 17 amino acids. The germline V gene encodes CDR1 LGHNT and CDR2 FRNRAP.

The chain joins TRBV6-5 to TRBJ1-2; D uncertain. Per the germline V gene, CDR1 is MNHEY and CDR2 is SVGAGI. Trimming pared 10 bases from V and 0 bases from J, leaving 15 bases between. The CDR3 totals 14 residues. The CDR3 loop is CATVEDVPNYGYTF. For the CDR3, the DNA is TGTGCCACCGTGGAGGACGTCCCTAACTATGGCTACACCTTC.

This clone has just a few counts. The J gene is TRBJ2-1, the V gene TRBV10-3, with 15 nucleotides matching TRBD2. J was trimmed by 4 bases and V by 5 bases; bases with no gene match: 3. The CDR3 is 16 residues long. Germline V lookup: CDR1 ENHRY, CDR2 SYGVKD. This CDR3 reads CAISFGTSGGYNEQFF. Here the CDR3 DNA reads TGTGCCATCAGTTTTGGGACTAGCGGGGGGTACAATGAGCAGTTCTTC.

This chain connects TRBV2 to TRBJ2-3; TRBD2 matches 7 bases. The CDR3 loop spans 15 amino acids. The V gene end was trimmed by 6 bases and the J gene end by 5 bases; junction bases not matched to a gene: 11. Germline V gene sequence: CDR1 SNHLY, CDR2 FYNNEI. Here the CDR3 reads CASRKSRGDGDTQYF. The CDR3 nucleotides are TGTGCCAGCAGGAAGAGCCGGGGGGACGGAGATACGCAGTATTTT. Full variable domain (missing parts from reference TRBV2 and TRBJ2-3): EPEVTQTPSHQVTQMGQEVILRCVPISNHLYFYWYRQILGQKVEFLVSFYNNEISEKSEIFDDQFSVERPDGSNFTLKIRSTKLEDSAMYFCASRKSRGDGDTQYFGPGTRLTVL.